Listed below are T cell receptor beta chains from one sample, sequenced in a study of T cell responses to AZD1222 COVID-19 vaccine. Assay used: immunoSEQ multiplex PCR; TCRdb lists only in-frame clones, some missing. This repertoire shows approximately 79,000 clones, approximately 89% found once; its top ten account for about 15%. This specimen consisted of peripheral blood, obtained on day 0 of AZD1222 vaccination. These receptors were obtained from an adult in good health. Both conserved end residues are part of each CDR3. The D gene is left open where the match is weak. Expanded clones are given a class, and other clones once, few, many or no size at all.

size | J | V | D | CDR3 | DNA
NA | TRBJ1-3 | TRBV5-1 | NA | CASSPNPGTGDRGNTIYF | TGCGCCAGCAGCCCCAACCCCGGGACGGGTGACCGTGGAAACACCATATATTTT
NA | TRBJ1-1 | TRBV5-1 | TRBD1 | CASSLRDRGTEAFF | TGCGCCAGCAGCTTGAGGGACAGGGGCACTGAAGCTTTCTTT
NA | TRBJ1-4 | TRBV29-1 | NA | CSARSGLTEKLFF | TGCAGCGCTAGATCCGGGTTAACTGAAAAACTGTTTTTT
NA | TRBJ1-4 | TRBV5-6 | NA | CASSPGQGNEKLFF | TGTGCCAGCAGTCCAGGGCAAGGCAATGAAAAACTGTTTTTT
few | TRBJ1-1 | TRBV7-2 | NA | CASSLVGGGTEAFF | TGTGCCAGCAGCTTAGTTGGGGGAGGCACTGAAGCTTTCTTT
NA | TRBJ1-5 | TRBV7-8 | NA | CASSLDNRDSNQPQHF | TGTGCCAGCAGCTTAGATAACCGGGACAGCAATCAGCCCCAGCATTTT
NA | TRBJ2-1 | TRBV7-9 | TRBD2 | CASSSRLAGGGNEQFF | TGTGCCAGCAGCTCCCGACTAGCGGGAGGGGGGAATGAGCAGTTCTTC
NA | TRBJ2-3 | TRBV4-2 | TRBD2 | CASSESGRAIDTQYF | TGTGCCAGCAGCGAGAGCGGGAGGGCCATAGATACGCAGTATTTT
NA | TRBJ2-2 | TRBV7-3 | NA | CASSTGLITGELFF | TGTGCCAGCAGCACGGGACTCATCACCGGGGAGCTGTTTTTT
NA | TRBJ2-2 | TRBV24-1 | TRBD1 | CATSDDRGANTGELFF | TGTGCCACCAGTGATGACAGGGGGGCGAACACCGGGGAGCTGTTTTTT
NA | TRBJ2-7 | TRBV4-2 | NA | CASSQDLGLYEQYF | TGTGCCAGCAGCCAAGATCTAGGACTTTACGAGCAGTACTTC
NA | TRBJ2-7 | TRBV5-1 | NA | CASTENFHEQYF | TGCGCCAGCACCGAAAACTTCCACGAGCAGTACTTC
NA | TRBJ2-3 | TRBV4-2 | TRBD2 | CASSPKKGLAADTQYF | TGTGCCAGCAGCCCCAAAAAGGGACTAGCAGCAGATACGCAGTATTTT
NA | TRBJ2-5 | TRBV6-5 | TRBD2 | CASSYAIAGGPETQYF | TGTGCCAGCAGTTACGCGATAGCGGGAGGGCCAGAGACCCAGTACTTC
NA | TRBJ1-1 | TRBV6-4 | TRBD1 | CASSDRTGGNTEAFF | TGTGCCAGCAGTGACAGGACAGGGGGAAACACTGAAGCTTTCTTT
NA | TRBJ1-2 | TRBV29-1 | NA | CSAGVNYGYTF | TGCAGCGCAGGAGTTAACTATGGCTACACCTTC
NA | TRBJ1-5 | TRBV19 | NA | CASSITVSGAIMAQHF | TGTGCCAGTAGTATCACAGTATCAGGGGCCATCATGGCCCAGCATTTT
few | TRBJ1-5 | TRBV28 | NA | CASVGRGGLRNQPQHF | TGTGCCAGCGTGGGCCGGGGGGGTTTGCGCAATCAGCCCCAGCATTTT
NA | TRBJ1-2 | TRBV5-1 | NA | CASSLEAGRYGYTF | TGCGCCAGCAGCTTGGAGGCAGGCCGATATGGCTACACCTTC
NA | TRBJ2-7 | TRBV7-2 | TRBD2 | CASSLGGSKYEQYF | TGTGCCAGCAGCTTAGGCGGGAGTAAGTACGAGCAGTACTTC
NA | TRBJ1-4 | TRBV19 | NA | CASSMRLEEKLFF | TGTGCCAGTAGTATGAGACTGGAAGAAAAACTGTTTTTT
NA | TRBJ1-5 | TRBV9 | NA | CASSVGWGNQPQHF | TGTGCCAGCAGCGTAGGTTGGGGGAATCAGCCCCAGCATTTT
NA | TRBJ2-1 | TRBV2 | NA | CASKTGIYNEQFF | TGTGCCAGCAAAACAGGGATCTACAATGAGCAGTTCTTC
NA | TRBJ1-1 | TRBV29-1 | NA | CSVGPGGGFTEAFF | TGCAGCGTTGGCCCTGGAGGGGGGTTCACTGAAGCTTTCTTT
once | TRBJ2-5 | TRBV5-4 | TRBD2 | CASSPLSGGRQETQYF | TGTGCCAGCAGCCCCCTAAGCGGGGGACGTCAAGAGACCCAGTACTTC
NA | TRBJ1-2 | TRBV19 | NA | CASRQNMDGYTF | TGTGCCAGCAGACAGAATATGGATGGCTACACCTTC
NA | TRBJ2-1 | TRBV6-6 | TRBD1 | CASSPFSTGRGSNEQFF | TGTGCCAGCAGTCCCTTCTCGACAGGGCGAGGTTCCAATGAGCAGTTCTTC
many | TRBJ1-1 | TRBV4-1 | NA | CASSQTDILLGEAFF | TGCGCCAGCAGCCAGACCGACATCCTACTGGGTGAAGCTTTCTTT
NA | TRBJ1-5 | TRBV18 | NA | CASSRSGQNNQPQHF | TGTGCCAGCTCACGCTCTGGGCAGAACAATCAGCCCCAGCATTTT
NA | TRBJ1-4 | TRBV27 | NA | CASSPRQTNEKLFF | TGTGCCAGCAGTCCCCGACAGACTAATGAAAAACTGTTTTTT
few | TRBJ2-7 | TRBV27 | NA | CASSLGGAREQYF | TGTGCCAGCAGTTTAGGGGGGGCGCGAGAGCAGTACTTC
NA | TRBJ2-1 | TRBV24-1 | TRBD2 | CATSDFGAGTYNEQFF | TGTGCCACCAGTGATTTCGGAGCGGGGACCTACAATGAGCAGTTCTTC
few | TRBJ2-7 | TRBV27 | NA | CASSLSLFERHEQYF | TGTGCCAGCAGTTTATCTCTATTCGAAAGGCACGAGCAGTACTTC
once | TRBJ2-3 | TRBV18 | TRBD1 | CASSPPGQGGLTDTQYF | TGTGCCAGCTCACCACCGGGACAGGGTGGTTTAACAGATACGCAGTATTTT
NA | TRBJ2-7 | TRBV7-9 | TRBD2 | CASKLAGTAYEQYF | TGTGCCAGCAAATTAGCGGGAACCGCCTACGAGCAGTACTTC
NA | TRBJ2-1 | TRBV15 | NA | CATSTLRYNEQFF | TGTGCCACCAGCACCCTTCGGTACAATGAGCAGTTCTTC
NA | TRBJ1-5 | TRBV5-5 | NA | CASSGGTHSNQPQHF | TGTGCCAGCAGCGGGGGGACACATAGCAATCAGCCCCAGCATTTT
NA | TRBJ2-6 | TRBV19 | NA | CASSTRRSSGANVLTF | TGTGCCAGTAGTACCCGACGGAGCTCTGGGGCCAATGTCCTGACTTTC
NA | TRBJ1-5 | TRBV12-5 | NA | CASGLRGAEGPQHF | TGTGCTAGTGGTTTGAGAGGGGCGGAGGGGCCCCAGCATTTT
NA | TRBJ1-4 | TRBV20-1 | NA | CSAEERGGLFF | TGCAGTGCTGAAGAAAGAGGGGGACTGTTTTTT
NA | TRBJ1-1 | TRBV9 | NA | CASSISGSDTEAFF | TGTGCCAGCAGCATCTCGGGTTCCGACACTGAAGCTTTCTTT
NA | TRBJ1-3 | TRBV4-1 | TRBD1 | CASSRTGAYSGNTIYF | TGCGCCAGCAGTCGGACAGGGGCGTACTCTGGAAACACCATATATTTT
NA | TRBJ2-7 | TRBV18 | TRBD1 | CASHPLYRGRFCEQYF | TGTGCCAGCCACCCCTTGTATAGGGGGCGCTTTTGCGAGCAGTACTTC
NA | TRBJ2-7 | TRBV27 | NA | CASSLSFTGRTPYEQYF | TGTGCCAGCAGTTTATCGTTCACCGGGAGAACGCCCTACGAGCAGTACTTC
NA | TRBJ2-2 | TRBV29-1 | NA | CSGRTAGNTGELFF | TGCAGCGGTAGGACAGCCGGGAACACCGGGGAGCTGTTTTTT
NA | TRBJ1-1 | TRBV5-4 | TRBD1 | CASSLGGGGGGPNTEAFF | TGTGCCAGCAGCTTGGGCGGCGGAGGGGGCGGTCCGAACACTGAAGCTTTCTTT